A single sample is the source of the 23 T cell receptor beta chains below, sequenced in a study of regulatory T cells in long-lasting Graves disease. To make TCR beta libraries, researchers used iRepertoire HTBI primers and Arm-PCR of CDR3 regions. TCRdb re-analysed the multiplex PCR reads in MiXCR, keeping a single row per CDR3 protein. The table lists a few hundred thousand distinct CDR3 sequences, 15% to 20% of them singletons. Time point here: newly diagnosed GD, antithyroid drugs for less than 3 months. The TCR library used RNA extracted from PBMCs. These same data were also listed under a study on T cells in Graves' hyperthyroidism and ophthalmopathy.

The material was peripheral blood mononuclear cells (PBMCs), obtained at new diagnosis, from a patient treated with antithyroid drugs. The source of these receptors is a young woman with Graves disease.

This rearrangement joins TRBV6-2 or TRBV6-3 to TRBJ2-2, with a tentative D call TRBD1 (5 bases). This CDR3 has 16 residues. The V gene lost 7 bases and the J gene lost 0 bases, with 15 bases spanning the gap. The germline V gene encodes CDR1 MNHEY and CDR2 SVGEGT. CDR3 region: CASNERQGSNTGELFF. CDR3 coding DNA: TGTGCCAGCAACGAGAGGCAGGGTTCGAACACCGGGGAGCTGTTTTTT.

In this sample, this clonotype turned up many times. This rearrangement joins TRBV27 to TRBJ2-3, with D perhaps TRBD1 or TRBD2 (5 bases each). CDR1 MNHEY and CDR2 SMNVEV come from the germline V gene (reference sequence). The CDR3 sequence is 15 residues long. Trimming stripped 6 bases from V and 4 bases from J, with 17 bases between. The CDR3 DNA follows: TGTGCCAGCAGCCTGGTCGGGACCACCGCAGATACGCAGTATTTT. Translating it yields CASSLVGTTADTQYF.

This clonotype was seen ten or more times. The genes are TRBV20-1 and TRBJ1-5; 9 nucleotides line up with TRBD1. Germline V gene sequence: CDR1 DFQATT, CDR2 SNEGSKA (reference sequence). With 6 bases clipped from V and 4 bases from J, the junction kept 4 bases outside the gene matches. This CDR3 has 13 residues. CDR3 sequence reads: CSAGQGKNQPQHF. CDR3 bases: TGCAGTGCCGGACAGGGGAAGAATCAGCCCCAGCATTTT.

V and J are TRBV10-3 and TRBJ2-7; 10 nucleotides agree with TRBD1. Germline trimming cut 3 bases from V and 2 bases from J; bases unmatched to any gene: 1. Germline V gives CDR1 ENHRY, CDR2 SYGVKD. The CDR3 consists of 14 residues. This chain's CDR3 is CAISEGTGAYEQYF. The CDR3 DNA sequence: TGTGCCATCAGTGAAGGGACAGGGGCCTACGAGCAGTACTTC.

The chain recombines TRBV12-3 or TRBV12-4 with TRBJ1-4; 8 nucleotides align to TRBD1. J lost 7 bases, V lost 6 bases, and 13 bases had no gene match. The CDR3 loop spans 16 amino acids. The CDR3 protein is CASSWGQATWGEKLFF. The CDR3 DNA sequence: TGTGCCAGCAGCTGGGGACAGGCAACATGGGGTGAAAAACTGTTTTTT.

This clonotype was seen only a few times. The chain carries TRBV19 and TRBJ2-7; TRBD1 is a possible D gene (6 bases). V was pared by 6 bases and J by 6 bases, with 21 bases between. Germline V gives CDR1 LNHDA, CDR2 SQIVND (reference sequence). This CDR3 spans 15 amino acids. This CDR3 is CASSPSTGGVGEQYF. The CDR3 bases are TGTGCCAGTAGCCCTTCGACAGGAGGAGTTGGCGAGCAGTACTTC.

Comments on this clonotype: With a much larger clone just one base away, this may be a read error. The V and J genes are TRBV6-2 or TRBV6-3 and TRBJ2-1, with D unresolved. The CDR3 extends over 15 amino acids. The ends were cut back, 5 bases at V and 10 bases at J, with 21 bases in the middle. Germline V gene lookup returns CDR1 MNHEY and CDR2 SVGEGT. The CDR3 protein is CASSESIGSLAEQFF. DNA for the CDR3: TGTGCCAGCAGTGAGTCTATCGGTAGCCTGGCCGAGCAGTTCTTC.

This chain connects TRBV13 to TRBJ2-4; D unresolved. The CDR3 consists of 13 residues. Trimming removed 3 bases at V and 6 bases at J, with 9 bases between. CDR1 and CDR2 from the germline V gene are PRHDT and FYEKMQ (reference sequence). The CDR3 reads CASSFLGSNIQYF. The CDR3 bases are TGTGCCAGCAGCTTTTTAGGATCAAACATTCAGTACTTC. Drawing the rest from reference TRBV13 and TRBJ2-4, the complete variable domain is AAGVIQSPRHLIKEKRETATLKCYPIPRHDTVYWYQQGPGQDPQFLISFYEKMQSDKGSIPDRFSAQQFSDYHSELNMSSLELGDSALYFCASSFLGSNIQYFGAGTRLSVL.

The sample holds many counts of this clonotype. This sequence joins TRBV11-3 and TRBJ2-2, with D uncertain. CDR3 size: 14 residues. CDR1 is SGHNT, CDR2 YENEEA, per germline. V lost 1 base to trimming and J lost 4 bases, with 7 bases between them. CDR3 region: CASSLGPGTGELFF. CDR3 in DNA: TGTGCCAGCAGCTTAGGGCCGGGCACCGGGGAGCTGTTTTTT. The variable domain in full, completed from reference TRBV11-3 and TRBJ2-2, reads EAGVVQSPRYKIIEKKQPVAFWCNPISGHNTLYWYLQNLGQGPELLIRYENEEAVDDSQLPKDRFSAERLKGVDSTLKIQPAELGDSAVYLCASSLGPGTGELFFGEGSRLTVL.

In its sample, this clonotype was seen many times. In nucleotides, the CDR3 is TGTGCCAGCAGCACCCCCAGGCGAGGCTATGGCTACACCTTC. Its translation: CASSTPRRGYGYTF. This chain uses TRBV7-9 with TRBJ1-2; D call uncertain. The CDR3 runs to 14 residues. Trimming shortened V by 5 bases and J by 4 bases, and 14 bases separated the two germline ends. The V gene's germline CDR1 is SEHNR and CDR2 FQNEAQ (reference sequence).

The chain carries TRBV20-1 and TRBJ1-6; 7 bases match TRBD1. The ends lost 5 bases at V and 9 bases at J; junction bases unmatched: 10. The CDR3 extends over 14 amino acids. Germline CDR1 reads DFQATT; CDR2 reads SNEGSKA (reference sequence). The CDR3 DNA reads as TGCAGTGCTTTTTGGGGCAGGGGGGTTTCACCCCTCCACTTT. The encoded protein is CSAFWGRGVSPLHF.

Here the CDR3 DNA reads TGTGCCAGCAGCCGGTCCAGCGCTTTCGATCAGCCCCAGCATTTT. It encodes CASSRSSAFDQPQHF. The rearrangement joins TRBV3-1 to TRBJ1-5; no firm D call. Trimming shortened V by 4 bases and J by 5 bases, and 15 bases separated the two germline ends. Germline V gene data show CDR1 as LGHDT and CDR2 as YNNKEL (reference sequence). This CDR3 is 15 amino acids long.

Comments on this clonotype: A much bigger clone sits one base away, suggesting this may be a read error. The chain recombines TRBV3-1 with TRBJ2-3; 14 bases are a match to TRBD2. V dropped 1 base and J dropped 2; count of bases not matched to a gene: 5. The CDR3 length is 18 residues. Germline assignment: CDR1 LGHDT and CDR2 YNNKEL (reference sequence). The CDR3 DNA reads TGTGCCAGCAGCCAAGCAGGGACTAGCGGGGGATACACAGATACGCAGTATTTT. Protein: CASSQAGTSGGYTDTQYF.

This clonotype showed up many times. The J gene is TRBJ2-5, the V gene TRBV6-1; D possibly uses TRBD1 or TRBD2 (6 bases each). Germline CDR1 and CDR2: MNHNS and SASEGT. Trimming stripped 6 bases from V and 5 bases from J, with 19 bases between. CDR3 size: 15 residues. The chain's CDR3 is CASRTDQGRRETQYF. The CDR3 nucleotides read TGTGCCAGCAGGACCGACCAGGGGAGGCGGGAGACCCAGTACTTC.

V gene TRBV7-9 combines with J gene TRBJ1-1; D is undetermined. CDR3 length: 15 amino acids. Trimming removed 5 bases at V and 7 bases at J, with 20 bases between. Per germline, CDR1 SEHNR and CDR2 FQNEAQ (reference sequence). The CDR3 is CASSKLGSPQDEAFF. Here the CDR3 DNA reads TGTGCCAGCAGCAAATTAGGGTCTCCGCAAGATGAAGCTTTCTTT.

Comments on this clonotype: It is unclear where the CDR3 begins or ends on the DNA, so no DNA is shown, and the CDR3 is as TCRdb lists it. The gene calls are TRBV11-2 and TRBJ2-7; the table's D call TRBD1 went unverified against the DNA. The CDR3 has 20 residues if both end residues are counted. Looked up from germline, CDR1 is SGHAT and CDR2 is FQNNGV. The CDR3 loop reads CASSFYICSAQGQGDYEQYF.

Many counts were recorded for this clonotype. This rearrangement joins TRBV20-1 to TRBJ2-2; D ambiguous. CDR1 is DFQATT and CDR2 is SNEGSKA in the germline V gene (reference sequence). The CDR3 is made up of 12 amino acids. V lost 3 bases and J 6 bases, leaving 8 bases between the germline ends. In DNA, the CDR3 is TGCAGTGCTAGGTTCCCCCCCGGGGAGCTGTTTTTT. This codes for CSARFPPGELFF.

This chain links TRBV11-3 with TRBJ2-2, with a tentative D call TRBD2 (7 bases). The V end was cut by 3 bases, the J end by 7 bases, with 12 bases between. The germline V gene has CDR1 SGHNT and CDR2 YENEEA. The CDR3 loop spans 14 amino acids. CDR3 residues: CASSLKRGGGELFF. The CDR3 coding sequence is TGTGCCAGCAGCTTGAAGAGGGGGGGCGGGGAGCTGTTTTTT.

This clonotype was seen only once. V gene TRBV4-1 combines with J gene TRBJ2-2; D perhaps matches TRBD2 (6 bases). This CDR3 contains 17 residues. V dropped 0 bases and J dropped 7 bases, with 18 bases sitting between them. Germline-derived CDR1 and CDR2 are MGHRA and YSYEKL. In DNA form, the CDR3 reads TGCGCCAGCAGCCAAGATCGTCTGCGGGGAGGTATCGGGGAGCTGTTTTTT. It codes for CASSQDRLRGGIGELFF.

This clonotype has a count of ten or more. The chain is built from TRBV28 and TRBJ1-5; D not resolved. This CDR3 has 16 residues. Germline values: CDR1 MDHEN, CDR2 SYDVKM. The V end lost 3 bases, the J end lost 3 bases, and 15 bases lay between the germline ends. This CDR3 reads CASSFSGQVINQPQHF. In DNA form, the CDR3 reads TGTGCCAGCAGTTTTTCCGGGCAGGTGATCAATCAGCCCCAGCATTTT.

This clonotype was observed at least ten times. The chain recombines TRBV11-2 with TRBJ2-7, with D possibly matching TRBD1 (6 bases). V lost 0 bases to trimming and J lost 5 bases, with 14 bases between them. This CDR3 has 15 amino acids. Germline assignment: CDR1 SGHAT and CDR2 FQNNGV. The DNA for the CDR3 is TGTGCCAGCAGCTTAGATAGGGGACATGTGGACGAGCAGTACTTC. Amino acid sequence: CASSLDRGHVDEQYF.

This clonotype has at least ten counts. This chain connects TRBV5-5 to TRBJ2-5; no clear D. Germline CDR1 SGHKS, CDR2 YYEKEE (reference sequence). The ends were cut back, 6 bases at V and 5 bases at J, with 20 bases in the middle. The CDR3 extends over 15 amino acids. The CDR3 nucleotides are TGTGCCAGCACTAAGGACCTGTTCGGCACCGAGACCCAGTACTTC. This translates into CASTKDLFGTETQYF.

This clonotype was detected a few times. The chain couples TRBV28 to TRBJ2-7; 9 bases line up with TRBD1. After removal of 4 bases from V and 6 bases from J, the junction contained 7 bases not matched to a gene. CDR1 is MDHEN, CDR2 SYDVKM, per germline. The CDR3 covers 14 residues. In nucleotides, the CDR3 is TGTGCCAGCAGTTACAGGGGGCGCCAGGCCGAGCAGTACTTC. Translating gives CASSYRGRQAEQYF.